This T cell receptor (beta chain) was sequenced during a study of lymphopenia after photon versus proton radiotherapy. Study outcomes and limitations: Only patients who died were analyzed for survival; proton advantage is unproven. Post-nadir TCR diversity decline inversely tracked overall survival among those who died. After the lymphocyte nadir, photon-treated repertoires showed oligoclonal expansion, especially of CD8+ Temra cells. Photon-treated patients lost naive T cells and TCR diversity; proton-treated stayed stable.

Germline CDR1 and CDR2: MNHEY and SVGAGI. J gave up 6 bases and V 4 bases, and 8 bases lay outside the gene matches. This CDR3 spans 14 amino acids. Data came from immunoSEQ multiplex PCR; TCRdb stores just in-frame clones and leaves some out. The sample includes 20,000 to 30,000 clones, 65% to 85% of them seen just once. Regarding this clone: The antigen remains undetermined.

This clonotype originated in a woman in her 70s with pancreatic cancer. This specimen was peripheral blood, taken from a patient treated with proton-based radiotherapy. The chain combines TRBV6-5 with TRBJ1-2, with 7 bases identical to TRBD1. The chain's CDR3 is CASSSPFRGNGYTF. CDR3 nucleotide sequence: TGTGCCAGCAGTTCCCCCTTCAGGGGGAATGGCTACACCTTC.